This T cell receptor beta chain was captured in a study of breast tumors, draining lymph nodes, adjacent tissues. V was clipped by 3 bases and J by 0 bases, with 12 bases between them. The germline V gene has CDR1 LGHDT and CDR2 YNNKEL (reference sequence). The CDR3 is 16 residues long. TCRdb processed the multiplex PCR reads anew with MiXCR; each CDR3 protein has one entry. The sample holds 13,000 to 15,000 distinct CDR3 sequences, around 47% seen once. There are many counts of this clonotype. Antigen unknown. Notes on the study in general: Luminal-like breast cancer showed significantly greater tumor-nontumor repertoire similarity than basal-like breast cancer did. Tumors had less TCR diversity than lymph nodes, more than nontumor tissue. Data fit most tumor T cells coming from lymph node, expanding in tumor.

This receptor was identified in a female donor with breast cancer. Some clones in this sample may be carry-over from other donors' samples. The sequenced material came from tumor-adjacent breast tissue. V usage is TRBV3-1 and J usage is TRBJ2-1, with D possibly being TRBD1 or TRBD2 (5 bases each). CDR3 sequence (DNA): TGTGCCAGCAGCCACGAGGGACGGAGCTCCTACAATGAGCAGTTCTTC. Translation gives CASSHEGRSSYNEQFF.